This TCR beta chain was documented in a study of primary melanoma T cells and metastatic recurrence. J was trimmed by 2 bases and V by 3 bases; bases with no gene match: 8. CDR1 KGHSH and CDR2 LQKENI come from the germline V gene. The CDR3 has 17 residues. In its sample, this clone was seen once. Sequencing was performed with immunoSEQ multiplex PCR; in TCRdb, only in-frame clones are kept and a portion is missing. The table records a few thousand clones, roughly 78% of them present only once. Input material: melanoma tumor tissue. The chain links TRBV18 to TRBJ2-3; 10 bases map to TRBD2. The clonotype originates from a human donor with melanoma. CDR3 DNA: TGTGCCAGCTCACCCGCCGGACTAGCGGCACCCACAGATACGCAGTATTTT. This sequence encodes CASSPAGLAAPTDTQYF.